This T cell receptor beta chain was recorded in a study of regulatory T cells in long-lasting Graves disease. The time point denotes: newly diagnosed GD, antithyroid drugs for less than 3 months. There was RNA extracted from PBMCs, and the TCR library was made from it. In building TCR beta libraries, iRepertoire HTBI primers were used together with Arm-PCR of CDR3 regions. One entry per CDR3 protein, called by TCRdb with MiXCR from the multiplex PCR reads. This table has 450,000 to 650,000 distinct CDR3 sequences, 15% to 20% appearing once. This clonotype was recorded only once. A read error may explain this, as a much larger clone is one base away. The same sample was also studied in work on T cells in Graves' hyperthyroidism and ophthalmopathy. From that report: Participants, patients aged 18 to 65, had newly diagnosed hyperthyroidism with a duration under 2 months. Most thyroid clonotypes that were expanded above 0.001 also turned up in blood.

The specimen was peripheral blood mononuclear cells (PBMCs), collected at new diagnosis, from a patient treated with antithyroid drugs. This clonotype was sampled from a woman aged 35 to 59 with Graves disease.

CDR3 in DNA: TGCGCCAGCAGCCCCCCGAGTAGCGGGGGACTTAATCAGTTCTTC. Translated, it gives CASSPPSSGGLNQFF. The chain uses TRBV5-1 and TRBJ2-1, with 9 nucleotides matching TRBD2. The germline gives CDR1 SGHRS, CDR2 YFSETQ. The CDR3 is 15 residues long. With 4 bases clipped from V and 13 bases from J, the junction kept 15 bases outside the gene matches.